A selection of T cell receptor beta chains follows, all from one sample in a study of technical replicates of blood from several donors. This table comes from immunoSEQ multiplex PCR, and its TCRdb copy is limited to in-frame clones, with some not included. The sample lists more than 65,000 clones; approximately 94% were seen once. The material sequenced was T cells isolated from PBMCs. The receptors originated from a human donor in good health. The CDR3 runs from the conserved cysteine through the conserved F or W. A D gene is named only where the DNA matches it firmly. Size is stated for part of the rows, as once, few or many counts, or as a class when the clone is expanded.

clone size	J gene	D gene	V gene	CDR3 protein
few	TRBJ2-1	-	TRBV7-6	CASSPRGDAGNEQFF
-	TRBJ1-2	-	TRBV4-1	CASSHGQNYGYTF
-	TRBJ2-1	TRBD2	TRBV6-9	CASSYFRTSGSGRQFF
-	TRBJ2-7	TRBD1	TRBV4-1	CASSPPLGTGAIEQYF
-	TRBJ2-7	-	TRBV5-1	CASSLAYEGYEQYF
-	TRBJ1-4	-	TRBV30	CAWSVNGNEKLFF
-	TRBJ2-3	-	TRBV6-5	CASSYSTATDTQYF
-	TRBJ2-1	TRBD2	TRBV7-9	CASSYLAGEGHEQFF
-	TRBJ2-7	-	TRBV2	CASKRENREQYF
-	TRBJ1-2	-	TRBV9	CASSGTGKVAYGYTF
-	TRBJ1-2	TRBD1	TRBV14	CASSQGQGYNYGYTF
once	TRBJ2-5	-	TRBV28	CASSDQGDPQYF
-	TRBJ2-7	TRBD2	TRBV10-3	CAISAPTSGSIYEQYF
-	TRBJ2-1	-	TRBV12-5	CASSPAGQGGRGEQFF
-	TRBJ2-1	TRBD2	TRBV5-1	CASSLAVLAGGYNEQFF
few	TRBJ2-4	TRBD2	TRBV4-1	CASSRVTSDPHRHIQYF
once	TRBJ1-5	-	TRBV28	CASSRVDFGQPQHF
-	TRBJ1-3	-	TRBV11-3	CASSSQGHTIYF
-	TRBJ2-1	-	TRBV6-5	CASSYNSGLYNEQFF
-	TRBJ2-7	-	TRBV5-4	CASSLDNSYEQYF
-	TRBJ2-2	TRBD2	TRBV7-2	CASSPLAGVAGELFF
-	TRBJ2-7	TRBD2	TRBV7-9	CASSLELAGYEQYF
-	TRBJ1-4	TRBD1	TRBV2	CASSGTGANEKLFF